This TCR beta chain was captured by sequencing in a study of blood T cell repertoires in COVID-19. Across the whole study: The study drew acute and convalescent COVID-19 samples from the United States, Italy and Spain. T cells, B-cell-depleted T cells, or PBMCs provided the cDNA or gDNA that served as material.

The CDR3 contains 15 residues. The germline V gene encodes CDR1 SGDLS and CDR2 YYNGEE. V shed 6 bases and J 1 base; nucleotides not matched to a gene: 5. Authors' methods: For nucleated cells, counts were estimated from reference gene primer amplification. The method was immunoSEQ multiplex PCR; TCRdb's version includes in-frame clones alone and lacks a portion of them. D and trimming come from the DNA, and the V and J calls and clone size come from that table. The table includes some 240,000 clones, around 90% detected once. This clonotype was obtained from a man between 60 and 75 years old who had recovered from COVID-19. The chain employs TRBV9 and TRBJ2-2, with 8 bases lining up with TRBD1. The sample was peripheral blood. For the CDR3, the DNA is TGTGCCAGCAAACTCGGGACAGGGAACACCGGGGAGCTGTTTTTT. Translating gives CASKLGTGNTGELFF.